This TCR beta chain was observed in a study of T cell repertoires in cytomegalovirus infection. The wider study: It was recently identified HLA-C-restricted and well-studied HLA-B-restricted CMV epitopes that the study used. CMV infection and matching HLA type were both indicated by public TCR beta signatures. Study outcomes and limitations: Of the TCR beta families, the public ones yielded a cumulative frequency that identified carriers of CMV plus the relevant HLA.

This clonotype was detected only a few times. The antigen remains unidentified. Each CDR3 protein gets one entry after TCRdb re-called the reads with MiXCR. Here the sample spans roughly 68,000 distinct CDR3 sequences, about 19% being singletons. This CDR3 comprises 15 residues. Germline values: CDR1 MGHRA, CDR2 YSYEKL. V shed 1 base and J 3 bases; nucleotides not matched to a gene: 2. This sequence was found in a human donor in good health (CMV status not recorded). Some clones in this sample may be carry-over from other donors' samples. J is TRBJ2-7 and V is TRBV4-1; 11 bases match TRBD1. The input for sequencing was CD8+ T cells from cultured PBMCs, taken from culture after CMV antigen stimulation. Here the CDR3 DNA reads TGCGCCAGCAGCCAAGCCGGGACAGGGGGCTACGAGCAGTACTTC. The encoded protein is CASSQAGTGGYEQYF.